This T cell receptor (beta chain) was captured by sequencing in a study of T cell changes during pregnancy in multiple sclerosis. CDR3 size: 15 residues. The J segment lost 10 bases and the V segment lost 4 bases, leaving 13 bases of the junction unmatched. CDR1 and CDR2 from the germline V gene are SGHDT and YYEEEE. Only in-frame clones appear in the TCRdb table, and some are missing; sequencing was by immunoSEQ multiplex PCR. The table shows 70,000 to 100,000 clones, with roughly nine tenths occurring only once. Sequencing used peripheral blood, obtained in the first trimester of pregnancy. This clonotype was obtained from a female donor with multiple sclerosis, enrolled in a pregnancy study. The chain has TRBV5-6 and TRBJ2-1, with 8 bases that match TRBD1. CDR3 residues: CASSHETGATGEQFF. The CDR3 DNA follows: TGTGCCAGCAGCCACGAGACAGGGGCTACGGGGGAGCAGTTCTTC.